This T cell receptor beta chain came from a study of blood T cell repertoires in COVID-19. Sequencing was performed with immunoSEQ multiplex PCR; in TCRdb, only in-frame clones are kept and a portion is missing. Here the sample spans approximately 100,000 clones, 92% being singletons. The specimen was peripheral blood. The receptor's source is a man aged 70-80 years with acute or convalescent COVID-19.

The CDR3 is CASRAGQSGNTIYF. DNA for the CDR3: TGTGCCAGTAGAGCGGGGCAGTCTGGAAACACCATATATTTT. V usage is TRBV19 and J usage is TRBJ1-3, with D possibly being TRBD1 (5 bases). Germline V lookup: CDR1 LNHDA, CDR2 SQIVND (reference sequence). Trimming removed 6 bases from V and 1 base from J, with 10 bases in between. This CDR3 spans 14 amino acids.